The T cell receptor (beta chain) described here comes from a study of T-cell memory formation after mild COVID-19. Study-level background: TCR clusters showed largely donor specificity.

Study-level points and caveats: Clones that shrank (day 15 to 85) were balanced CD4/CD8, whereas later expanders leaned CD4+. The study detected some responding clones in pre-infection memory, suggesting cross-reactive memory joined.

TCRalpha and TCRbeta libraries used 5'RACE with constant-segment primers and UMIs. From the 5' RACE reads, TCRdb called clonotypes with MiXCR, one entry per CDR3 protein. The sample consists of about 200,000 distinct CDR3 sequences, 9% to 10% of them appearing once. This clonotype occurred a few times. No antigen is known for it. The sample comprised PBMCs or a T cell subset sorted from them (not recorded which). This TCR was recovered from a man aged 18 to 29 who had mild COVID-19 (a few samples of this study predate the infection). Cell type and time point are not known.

Written as DNA, the CDR3 is TGCGCCAGCAGCCTAGGCTACGGACGGTACCAAGAGACCCAGTACTTC. Its translation: CASSLGYGRYQETQYF. The rearrangement joins TRBV5-1 to TRBJ2-5; D is undetermined. Trimming took off 4 bases at V and 0 bases at J, with 16 bases between the two ends. The CDR3 consists of 16 residues. Germline-derived CDR1 and CDR2 are SGHRS and YFSETQ.